Each of the 5 T cell receptor beta chains below was sequenced from the same sample in a study of T cells after yellow fever vaccination. TCRdb recomputed calls from the 5' RACE reads with MiXCR, one row per CDR3 protein. Of 250,000 to 400,000 distinct CDR3 sequences in the sample, over 4% are singletons; the top ten hold 20% to 25%. The sample in question was PBMCs, obtained 5 days after the yellow fever booster vaccination. The receptors come from a man aged 18 to 29 who received the YFV17D yellow fever vaccine.

This clonotype occurred a few times. The V gene is TRBV11-3, the J gene TRBJ2-5, with 7 bases matching TRBD1. The CDR3 spans 15 residues. The V gene end was trimmed by 1 base and the J gene end by 5 bases; junction bases not matched to a gene: 7. The germline CDR1 and CDR2 sequences are SGHNT and YENEEA. The CDR3 reads CASSLGLGGEETQYF. The CDR3 DNA reads as TGTGCCAGCAGCTTAGGTCTAGGGGGCGAGGAGACCCAGTACTTC. Full variable domain (rest looked up from reference TRBV11-3 and TRBJ2-5): EAGVVQSPRYKIIEKKQPVAFWCNPISGHNTLYWYLQNLGQGPELLIRYENEEAVDDSQLPKDRFSAERLKGVDSTLKIQPAELGDSAVYLCASSLGLGGEETQYFGPGTRLLVL.

The chain employs TRBV30 and TRBJ2-5, with D tentatively TRBD1 or TRBD2 (5 bases each). V lost 1 base to trimming and J lost 1 base, with 7 bases between them. The CDR3 is 13 residues long. Per the germline V gene, CDR1 is GTSNPN and CDR2 is SVGIG (reference sequence). In DNA form, the CDR3 reads TGTGCCTGGAGTGGAGGGGTCCAAGAGACCCAGTACTTC. This gives the protein CAWSGGVQETQYF.

This clonotype was observed a handful of times. The chain combines TRBV20-1 with TRBJ1-4, with D unresolved. The CDR3 covers 13 residues. Between the trimmed V and J ends, which lost 2 bases and 3 bases, there was a span of 7 bases. Looked up from germline, CDR1 is DFQATT and CDR2 is SNEGSKA (reference sequence). CDR3 protein: CSARRPANEKLFF. As DNA, the CDR3 is TGCAGTGCTAGACGCCCAGCTAATGAAAAACTGTTTTTT.

There are many counts of this clonotype. The chain is built from TRBV5-6 and TRBJ2-7; tentative D call: TRBD1 (6 bases). Germline CDR1 and CDR2: SGHDT and YYEEEE. This CDR3 has 15 amino acids. The ends were cut back, 1 base at V and 2 bases at J, with 13 bases in the middle. Here the CDR3 reads CASSLIGQRTYEQYF. The CDR3 DNA sequence: TGTGCCAGCAGCTTGATCGGACAGCGAACCTACGAGCAGTACTTC.

This clonotype showed up just a few times. The chain has TRBV4-1 and TRBJ1-1; tentative D call: TRBD1 (5 bases). The CDR3 has 15 residues. Germline CDR1 and CDR2: MGHRA and YSYEKL. Trimming took off 4 bases at V and 1 base at J, with 13 bases between the two ends. CDR3 sequence reads: CASSLMAQENTEAFF. DNA for the CDR3: TGCGCCAGCAGCCTTATGGCACAGGAGAACACTGAAGCTTTCTTT.